Sequencing of this T cell receptor beta chain was carried out in a study of cytomegalovirus exposure and HLA in healthy donors. Whole-study results and caveats: Subsequent analysis showed first-cohort TCR clusters tending to co-occur in approximately 120 validation repertoires. The majority of TCR sequences were rare, yet some public TCRs appeared in many donors.

V lost 3 bases to trimming and J lost 3 bases, with 12 bases between them. CDR1 and CDR2 (germline): KGHSH, LQKENI. The CDR3 totals 15 residues. TCRdb's copy holds only in-frame clones and misses some; the assay was immunoSEQ multiplex PCR. The table has about 190,000 clones, more than 65% seen once. This clone was seen more than once but under ten times. Antigen specificity is unknown. The validation cohort, a group of over a hundred subjects, included the donors and was separate from the roughly 670-subject first cohort. The chain is built from TRBV18 and TRBJ2-1, with D possibly being TRBD1 (6 bases). The receptor's source is a woman between 18 and 30 years old in good health and CMV-seropositive. Sequenced material: PBMCs. The CDR3: CASSPRSGVYNEQFF. In DNA, the CDR3 is TGTGCCAGCTCACCCCGATCAGGGGTCTACAATGAGCAGTTCTTC.